This is a list of T cell receptor beta chains from one sample in a study of relationships among human T cell subsets. TCRdb fed the multiplex PCR reads into MiXCR, producing one record per CDR3 protein. The sample shows nearly 5,500 distinct CDR3 sequences, roughly 69% of them seen only once. The specimen sequenced was CD8+ T cells sorted from blood. The receptor source for this set is a man aged 40-50 years in good health. Both conserved end residues are part of each CDR3. The D gene is left open where the match is weak. Some rows have no size entry. The others give once, few or many, or a class for an expanded clone.

j_call clone_size v_call d_call cdr3_nt cdr3_aa
TRBJ1-1 - TRBV27 - TGTGCCAGCAGTCCTACCGGCACTGAAGCTTTCTTT CASSPTGTEAFF
TRBJ2-5 few TRBV7-9 - TGTGCCAGCAGCTCGAACCGAGGGCCGTACCAAGAGACCCAGTACTTC CASSSNRGPYQETQYF
TRBJ2-1 - TRBV10-2 TRBD2 TGCGCCAGCAGCAGCCTAGCGGGAGGGTACAATGAGCAGTTCTTC CASSSLAGGYNEQFF
TRBJ2-7 - TRBV5-1 - TGCGCCAGCACCCCACTCCCAGGGGCCCCGAGCTCCTACGAGCAGTACTTC CASTPLPGAPSSYEQYF
TRBJ2-7 - TRBV12-3/TRBV12-4 - TGTGCCAGCAGTTCCGAGACAGGAACCTACGAGCAGTACTTC CASSSETGTYEQYF
TRBJ2-7 - TRBV5-1 TRBD2 TGCGCCAGCAGCCTGAGCGGGAAGCCCCCCTACGAGCAGTACTTC CASSLSGKPPYEQYF
TRBJ2-6 once TRBV29-1 - TGCAGCGTGTTTCCGGGACCGAACTCTGGGGCCAACGTCCTGACTTTC CSVFPGPNSGANVLTF
TRBJ1-1 - TRBV3-1 - TGTGCCAGCAGCCAAGATTCGGCCGACGTGAACACTGAAGCTTTCTTT CASSQDSADVNTEAFF
TRBJ2-1 - TRBV30 - TGTGCCTGGAGGCAGAGCTCCTACAATGAGCAGTTCTTC CAWRQSSYNEQFF
TRBJ2-7 few TRBV20-1 - TGCAGTGCTAGACCACGTGATCAAGCCAACTACGAGCAGTACTTC CSARPRDQANYEQYF
TRBJ2-7 - TRBV6-2/TRBV6-3 TRBD2 TGTGCCAGCAGTTACTCGACTAGCGGGAGCGCCGAGCAGTACTTC CASSYSTSGSAEQYF
TRBJ2-1 - TRBV28 - TGTGCCAGCAGTACCGCCCGAGGGAGCCCGAGTTACAATGAGCAGTTCTTC CASSTARGSPSYNEQFF
TRBJ1-1 - TRBV11-1 - TGTGCCAGCAGCACTACGGACGGTGTGAACACTGAAGCTTTCTTT CASSTTDGVNTEAFF
TRBJ2-3 - TRBV4-1 - TGCGCCAGCAGCCTCAACTTTTTACCGGGAGTAAGCACAGATACGCAGTATTTT CASSLNFLPGVSTDTQYF
TRBJ1-4 - TRBV12-3/TRBV12-4 - TGTGCCAGCACCCGGGGAGGGGGAGGTGAAAAACTGTTTTTT CASTRGGGGEKLFF
TRBJ2-7 - TRBV28 - TGTGCCAGCAGCCTCCGATTGGACTCCTACGAGCAGTACTTC CASSLRLDSYEQYF
TRBJ1-1 few TRBV6-5 - TGTGCCAGCAGCCCCGGGACGGAAGCTTTCTTT CASSPGTEAFF
TRBJ1-5 - TRBV11-2 - TGTGCCAGCAGCTTCGCACTAGATCAGCCCCAGCATTTT CASSFALDQPQHF
TRBJ2-1 few TRBV27 - TGTGCCAGCAGTCCGGCGGGGTTTTACAATGAGCAGTTCTTC CASSPAGFYNEQFF
TRBJ2-7 - TRBV6-5 - TGTGCCAGCAGTTACTCTCGGGGCCTCGGGAACGAGCAGTACTTC CASSYSRGLGNEQYF
TRBJ1-2 - TRBV14 - TGTGCCAGCAGCCAAGTTGGCAACTATGGCTACACCTTC CASSQVGNYGYTF
TRBJ2-3 - TRBV5-5 - TGTGCCAGCAGCGGCGAAACAGGGTCTAGCACAGATACGCAGTATTTT CASSGETGSSTDTQYF
TRBJ2-1 - TRBV28 - TGTGCCAGCAGTTTAGCGGGAAATGAGCAGTTCTTC CASSLAGNEQFF
TRBJ1-1 medium-sized TRBV14 - TGTGCCAGCAGCCAAGTAGTCGGGACGAACACTGAAGCTTTCTTC CASSQVVGTNTEAFF
TRBJ2-7 - TRBV19 - TGTGCCAGTAGTCTCAGGTGGGACACGACCTCCTACGAGCAGTACTTC CASSLRWDTTSYEQYF
TRBJ2-3 once TRBV11-1 - TGTGCCAGCAGCGAGCTCACAGATACGCAGTATTTT CASSELTDTQYF
TRBJ1-2 - TRBV27 - TGTGCCAGCAGTCACAAGGACATCCCCTCCTATGGCTACACCTTC CASSHKDIPSYGYTF
TRBJ2-7 few TRBV20-1 - TGCAGTGCTAGGGCAGGGAATAACAACGAGCAGTACTTC CSARAGNNNEQYF
TRBJ2-1 - TRBV4-1 TRBD1 TGCGCCAGCAGCCAGACAGGGGGCAATGAGCAGTTCTTC CASSQTGGNEQFF
TRBJ2-1 few TRBV6-6 - TGTGCCAGCAGGGATTACAACAATGAGCAGTTCTTC CASRDYNNEQFF
TRBJ2-5 once TRBV20-1 - TGCAGTGCTAGAAACGTTGATGGACGTGGGGTTCCAGAGACCCAGTACTTC CSARNVDGRGVPETQYF
TRBJ2-5 - TRBV11-2 - TGTGCCAGCAGCTTAGCGACGGAGACCCAGTACTTC CASSLATETQYF
TRBJ2-1 - TRBV7-9 TRBD2 TGTGCCAGCAGCTTAACCTCTAGCGGGGGTCCCGATGAGCAGTTCTTC CASSLTSSGGPDEQFF
TRBJ1-1 few TRBV27 - TGTGCCAGCAGTTCCGGGGGTGGCACTGAAGCTTTCTTT CASSSGGGTEAFF
TRBJ2-7 few TRBV27 - TGTGCCAGCAGTTTATCGGGGGACGGTATAAACTACGAGCAGTACTTC CASSLSGDGINYEQYF
TRBJ1-1 - TRBV7-9 - TGTGCCAGCAGCTTAGCGCTAGGAGGGAACACTGAAGCTTTCTTT CASSLALGGNTEAFF
TRBJ2-5 - TRBV7-9 - TGTGCCAGCAGCTCGTCAGACAGGGAGGATCAAGAGACCCAGTACTTC CASSSSDREDQETQYF
TRBJ2-2 - TRBV6-2/TRBV6-3 TRBD2 TGTGCCAGCAGCCCTCTCTCTAGCGGGTATACCGGGGAGCTGTTTTTT CASSPLSSGYTGELFF
TRBJ1-2 - TRBV12-3/TRBV12-4 TRBD1 TGTGCCAGCAGTAACACAGGGGACCTCTATGGCTACACCTTC CASSNTGDLYGYTF